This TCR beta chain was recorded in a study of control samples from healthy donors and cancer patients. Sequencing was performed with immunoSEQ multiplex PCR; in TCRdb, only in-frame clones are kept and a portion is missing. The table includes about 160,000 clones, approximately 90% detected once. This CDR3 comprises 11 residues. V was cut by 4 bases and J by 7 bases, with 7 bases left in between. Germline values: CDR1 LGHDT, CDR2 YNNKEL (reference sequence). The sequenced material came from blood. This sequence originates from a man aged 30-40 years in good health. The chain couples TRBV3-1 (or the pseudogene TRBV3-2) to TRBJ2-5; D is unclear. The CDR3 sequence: CASSRERTQYF. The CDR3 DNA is TGTGCCAGCAGCCGTGAGAGGACCCAGTACTTC.